The rows below give T cell receptor beta chains drawn from one sample of a study of T-cell reconstitution after alpha-beta-depleted transplantation in children. From the PCR reads, TCRdb called clonotypes with MiXCR, one entry per CDR3 protein. The table shows a few hundred thousand distinct CDR3 sequences, with approximately 20% occurring only once. The source material was PBMCs from the stem cell graft donor, sampled from the stem cell graft. The receptor source for this set is a human donor who donated a stem cell graft to a child with acute lymphoblastic leukemia. The CDR3 runs from the conserved cysteine through the conserved F or W. A D gene is named only where the DNA matches it firmly. The listing skips clone size in some rows; elsewhere it reads once, few, many or a size class.

DNA,CDR3,V,J,size,D
TGTGCCACCAGTGACCCTTCGACAGTTTATGGCTACACCTTC,CATSDPSTVYGYTF,TRBV24-1,TRBJ1-2,NA,NA
TGTGCCAGCAGTTTTACAGGACAGCCCTACGAGCAGTACTTC,CASSFTGQPYEQYF,TRBV12-3/TRBV12-4,TRBJ2-7,few,NA
TGCGCCAGCAGACAGGGTTCCGGGGAGCTGTTTTTT,CASRQGSGELFF,TRBV10-2,TRBJ2-2,few,NA
TGTGCCAGCAGCTTGTCCCCGGGACTAGCGGGAGGGCCTGACGAGCAGTACTTC,CASSLSPGLAGGPDEQYF,TRBV5-5,TRBJ2-7,few,TRBD2
TGTGCCAGCAGTGTTGGGTTAGGCAAAAACATTCAGTACTTC,CASSVGLGKNIQYF,TRBV5-6,TRBJ2-4,NA,NA
TGCGCCAGCAGCCAAGTAGGGGGTTTTGGTAGCTACACCTTC,CASSQVGGFGSYTF,TRBV4-1,TRBJ1-2,few,NA
TGTGCCAGCCGGCCCTCGAGTCCTGGGGCCAACGTCCTGACTTTC,CASRPSSPGANVLTF,TRBV14,TRBJ2-6,few,NA
TGTGCCAGCAGTGAACTTGGGGGAGGCGAGCAGTACTTC,CASSELGGGEQYF,TRBV25-1,TRBJ2-7,NA,NA
TGTGCCAGCAGCCAAGATCAATGGGGCGGACCTAACATTCAGTACTTC,CASSQDQWGGPNIQYF,TRBV3-1,TRBJ2-4,few,NA
TGTGCCAGCAGCGCCCCAGGGGGCGCGGAAAACACCATATATTTT,CASSAPGGAENTIYF,TRBV9,TRBJ1-3,NA,TRBD1
TGTGCCACCAGCCTAGGGATGAACACTGAAGCTTTCTTT,CATSLGMNTEAFF,TRBV15,TRBJ1-1,few,NA
TGTGCCAGCTGGGGGACAGGGTTTCAAAAACTGTTTTTT,CASWGTGFQKLFF,TRBV7-9,TRBJ1-4,NA,TRBD1
TGCGCCAGCAGCTTACCGGGACTAGCGGACACAGATACGCAGTATTTT,CASSLPGLADTDTQYF,TRBV5-1,TRBJ2-3,NA,TRBD2
TGTGCCAGCAGCACTCGGAACACTAACTATGGCTACACCTTC,CASSTRNTNYGYTF,TRBV9,TRBJ1-2,NA,NA
TGTGCCAGCAACGATGCTAGCGGTTACGAGCAGTACTTC,CASNDASGYEQYF,TRBV2,TRBJ2-7,NA,TRBD2
TGTGCCAGCAGTTCCATGGGGGACCCCTCTGGCTACACCTTC,CASSSMGDPSGYTF,TRBV12-3/TRBV12-4,TRBJ1-2,NA,NA
TGCAGTGCTAGCAAGGGTTACTACAATGAGCAGTTCTTC,CSASKGYYNEQFF,TRBV20-1,TRBJ2-1,NA,NA
TGTGCCAGTAGTCTATACAGGGTGAACACTGAAGCTTTCTTT,CASSLYRVNTEAFF,TRBV19,TRBJ1-1,NA,NA
TGCGCCAGCAGCCCGGGACAGAGCACCGGGGAGCTGTTTTTT,CASSPGQSTGELFF,TRBV5-1,TRBJ2-2,NA,TRBD1
TGTGCCATCAGTGAGAGAGGGAACACCGGGGAGCTGTTTTTT,CAISERGNTGELFF,TRBV10-3,TRBJ2-2,NA,NA
TGCAGTGCTAGCACAGGGGGCGGAGGCGAGCAGTACTTC,CSASTGGGGEQYF,TRBV20-1,TRBJ2-7,few,TRBD1
TGTGCCAGCAGTTTAAGGGGGGCGAATCAGCCCCAGCATTTT,CASSLRGANQPQHF,TRBV27,TRBJ1-5,NA,NA
TGTGCCAGTAGACGCCCCGCCGGGACAGATGAAGCTTTCTTT,CASRRPAGTDEAFF,TRBV19,TRBJ1-1,few,TRBD1
TGCGCCAGCAGCTTGGGCTGGGCCGAGGAGGTCTATGGCTACACCTTC,CASSLGWAEEVYGYTF,TRBV5-1,TRBJ1-2,NA,NA
TGCGCCAGCAGCCAAGTAGACGGGCAAAAACTGTTTTTT,CASSQVDGQKLFF,TRBV4-1,TRBJ1-4,NA,NA
TGTGCCAGCAGCCAAGATTTTAGCATAAGGGCCTACAATGAGCAGTTCTTC,CASSQDFSIRAYNEQFF,TRBV14,TRBJ2-1,NA,NA
TGTGCCAGCAGTGAATGGGGGACAGGGGCCTACGAGCAGTACTTC,CASSEWGTGAYEQYF,TRBV25-1,TRBJ2-7,NA,TRBD1
TGCAGTGCTAGAACCTCTGGGGACAATGAGCAGTTCTTC,CSARTSGDNEQFF,TRBV20-1,TRBJ2-1,NA,NA
TGTGCCAGCAGCCCTTGGGCGGGGACAGGGACTGAAGCTTTCTTT,CASSPWAGTGTEAFF,TRBV11-2,TRBJ1-1,few,TRBD1
TGTGCCAGCAGCCAAGAACTAGCGGGAGGGCCGGGGGCCAACGTCCTGACTTTC,CASSQELAGGPGANVLTF,TRBV4-2,TRBJ2-6,few,TRBD2